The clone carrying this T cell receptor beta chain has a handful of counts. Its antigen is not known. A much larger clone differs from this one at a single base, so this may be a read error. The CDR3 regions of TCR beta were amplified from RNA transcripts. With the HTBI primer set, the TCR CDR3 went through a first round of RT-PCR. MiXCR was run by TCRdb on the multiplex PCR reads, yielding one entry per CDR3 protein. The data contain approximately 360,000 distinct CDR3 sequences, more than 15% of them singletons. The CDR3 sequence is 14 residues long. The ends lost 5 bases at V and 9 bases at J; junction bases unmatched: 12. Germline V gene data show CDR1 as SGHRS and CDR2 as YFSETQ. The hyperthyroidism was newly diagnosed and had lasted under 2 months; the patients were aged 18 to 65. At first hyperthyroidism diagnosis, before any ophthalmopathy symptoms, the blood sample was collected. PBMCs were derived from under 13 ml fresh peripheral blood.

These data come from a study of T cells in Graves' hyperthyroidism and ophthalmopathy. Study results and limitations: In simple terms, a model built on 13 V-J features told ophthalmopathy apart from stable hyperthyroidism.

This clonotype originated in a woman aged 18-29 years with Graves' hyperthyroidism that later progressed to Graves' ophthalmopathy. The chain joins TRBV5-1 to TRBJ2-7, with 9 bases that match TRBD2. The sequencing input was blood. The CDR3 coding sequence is TGCGCCAGCAGATCCTTAGCGGGAGATAACGGGCAGTACTTC. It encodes CASRSLAGDNGQYF.